This entry concerns a single TCR beta chain. No antigen is known for it. Culturing for ten to eleven days preceded CD4+ T cell isolation. Nucleocapsid antibodies stayed negative before and after vaccination, showing no earlier SARS-CoV-2 infection. On days 3 and 7, fresh IL-2 medium replaced half the medium. Clones were sequenced by immunoSEQ multiplex PCR, and TCRdb holds only the in-frame ones, with some missing. Altogether tens of thousands of clones are present, roughly two thirds being singletons, with the ten largest covering under 10%. This specimen belongs to a study of vaccination effects on CD4 cells after COVID-19. Study details: Supplemented with about 10 IU/ml IL-2 and 9.5 to 10 ug/ml peptides, some 2 million PBMC per well were kept in culture.

Looked up from germline, CDR1 is KGHSH and CDR2 is LQKENI. The CDR3 has 16 residues. V shed 1 base and J shed 0 bases, with 7 bases lying between them. The sequencing used CD4+ T cells from PBMCs cultured without peptide, collected before COVID-19 vaccination. The TCR originated in a human donor who received a COVID-19 vaccine. The chain is built from TRBV18 and TRBJ2-6; D gene ambiguous. CDR3 sequence (DNA): TGTGCCAGCTCACCACAATTTGCCTCTGGGGCCAACGTCCTGACTTTC. Encoded protein: CASSPQFASGANVLTF.